One and the same sample provided the 27 T cell receptor beta chains below, sequenced in a study of shared clonotypes between healthy human individuals. Only in-frame clones appear in the TCRdb table, and some are missing; sequencing was by immunoSEQ multiplex PCR. The sample lists roughly 2,500,000 clones; more than 85% were seen once. Sample: naive CD4+ T cells from PBMCs. Subset described: CD45RA+ positively selected. Every receptor here comes from a man between 18 and 29 years old in good health. Some clones in this sample may be carry-over from other donors' samples.

About this clone itself: Other DNA variants within this sample encode the same CDR3. The rearrangement uses TRBV18 and TRBJ2-7, with 7 bases identical to TRBD1. The germline CDR1 and CDR2 sequences are KGHSH and LQKENI. V gave up 3 bases and J gave up 3 bases; unmatched junction bases: 5. CDR3 size: 14 residues. The CDR3 coding sequence is TGTGCCAGCTCACCTACCGGGACAGTCTACGAGCAGTACTTC. This gives the protein CASSPTGTVYEQYF.

The genes are TRBV11-3 and TRBJ2-5; possibly TRBD1 for D (5 bases). The V gene lost 1 base and the J gene lost 1 base, with 10 bases spanning the gap. The CDR3 is 15 amino acids. Germline CDR1 SGHNT, CDR2 YENEEA. In DNA, the CDR3 is TGTGCCAGCAGCTTAGGGACACTTGGCCAAGAGACCCAGTACTTC. It codes for CASSLGTLGQETQYF.

The rearrangement uses TRBV7-2 and TRBJ2-5; TRBD1 matches at 12 bases. Germline CDR1 reads SGHTA; CDR2 reads FQGNSA. The V segment lost 5 bases and the J segment 3 bases; nucleotides outside the gene matches: 4. The CDR3 is made up of 15 amino acids. The CDR3 DNA is TGTGCCAGCAGCCCAGGGACAGGGGGCAAAGAGACCCAGTACTTC. This translates into CASSPGTGGKETQYF.

This chain uses TRBV19 with TRBJ2-3; either TRBD1 or TRBD2 may supply D (6 bases each). There are 14 residues in the CDR3. Germline lookup yields CDR1 LNHDA and CDR2 SQIVND (reference sequence). Between the trimmed V and J ends, which lost 1 base and 6 bases, there was a span of 11 bases. CDR3 DNA: TGTGCCAGTAGTATAGTTTGGAGGGGGGATACGCAGTATTTT. Translation: CASSIVWRGDTQYF.

This clone was found a few times. The gene calls are TRBV13 and TRBJ2-5; D might be TRBD1 or TRBD2, each matching 5 bases. V lost 6 bases, J lost 2 bases, and 13 bases lay in between. Germline CDR1 PRHDT, CDR2 FYEKMQ (reference sequence). The CDR3 has 14 amino acids. CDR3 DNA sequence: TGTGCCAGCAGAGGGGAGCGGTCTCAAGAGACCCAGTACTTC. It translates to CASRGERSQETQYF.

The chain combines TRBV5-6 with TRBJ2-3; 7 positions match TRBD2. Germline V gives CDR1 SGHDT, CDR2 YYEEEE. The CDR3 extends over 17 amino acids. V shed 0 bases, J shed 2 bases, and the junction held 9 bases outside the gene matches. CDR3 DNA: TGTGCCAGCAGCTTGGGTCCGGGGGGATACCCCACAGATACGCAGTATTTT. It translates to CASSLGPGGYPTDTQYF. Looking up the rest from reference TRBV5-6 and TRBJ2-3 gives the full variable domain: DAGVTQSPTHLIKTRGQQVTLRCSPKSGHDTVSWYQQALGQGPQFIFQYYEEEERQRGNFPDRFSGHQFPNYSSELNVNALLLGDSALYLCASSLGPGGYPTDTQYFGPGTRLTVL.

The chain has TRBV9 and TRBJ1-2, with 10 bases identical to TRBD1. This CDR3 has 16 amino acids. The V and J ends lost 0 bases and 4 bases, in that order; junction bases with no gene match: 6. Germline CDR1 SGDLS, CDR2 YYNGEE. In nucleotides, the CDR3 is TGTGCCAGCAGCGTAGGATGGGACAGGGGTGGCTATGGCTACACCTTC. It specifies CASSVGWDRGGYGYTF.

The genes are TRBV28 and TRBJ1-1; D gene uncertain. Germline CDR1 and CDR2: MDHEN and SYDVKM. The CDR3 is 13 amino acids. Deletions cut 7 bases from V and 5 bases from J, with 14 bases between. CDR3 in amino acids: CASTPRPGTEAFF. CDR3 bases: TGTGCCAGCACCCCCCGCCCGGGAACTGAAGCTTTCTTT.

This chain links TRBV2 with TRBJ1-2; D is unclear. Germline V gene data show CDR1 as SNHLY and CDR2 as FYNNEI. This CDR3 spans 12 amino acids. The CDR3 loop is CATGRGSHGYTF. The CDR3 DNA follows: TGTGCAACCGGACGGGGATCTCATGGCTACACCTTC.

The chain recombines TRBV18 with TRBJ1-1, with D tentatively TRBD1 (6 bases). V was cut by 2 bases and J by 11 bases, with 18 bases left in between. The germline gives CDR1 KGHSH, CDR2 LQKENI. The CDR3 contains 14 residues. This CDR3 reads CASSPEQGGYWAFF. The CDR3 DNA follows: TGTGCCAGCTCACCAGAACAGGGTGGGTATTGGGCTTTCTTT.

The rearrangement uses TRBV28 and TRBJ1-1, with D hard to call. Germline lookup yields CDR1 MDHEN and CDR2 SYDVKM. V was clipped by 3 bases and J by 0 bases, with 8 bases between them. The CDR3 loop spans 14 amino acids. The CDR3 is CASSFLQMNTEAFF. In DNA, the CDR3 is TGTGCCAGCAGTTTTTTACAGATGAACACTGAAGCTTTCTTT. Combining the CDR3 with reference TRBV28 and TRBJ1-1 gives the whole variable domain DVKVTQSSRYLVKRTGEKVFLECVQDMDHENMFWYRQDPGLGLRLIYFSYDVKMKEKGDIPEGYSVSREKKERFSLILESASTNQTSMYLCASSFLQMNTEAFFGQGTRLTVV.

V usage is TRBV7-2 and J usage is TRBJ2-1; 8 bases line up with TRBD2. The germline V gene has CDR1 SGHTA and CDR2 FQGNSA. The CDR3 runs to 14 residues. V lost 6 bases, J lost 9 bases, and 10 bases stayed unmatched. Written as DNA, the CDR3 is TGTGCCAGCAGATCGACTAGCGATCGACTTGAGCAGTTCTTC. Its translation is CASRSTSDRLEQFF.

The V call is TRBV7-2, the J call TRBJ2-1, with D tentatively TRBD2 (6 bases). The germline gives CDR1 SGHTA, CDR2 FQGNSA. This CDR3 contains 14 residues. The ends were cut back, 2 bases at V and 3 bases at J, with 8 bases in the middle. This CDR3 is CASSLLANYNEQFF. The DNA of the CDR3 is TGTGCCAGCAGCTTACTAGCGAACTACAATGAGCAGTTCTTC.

V is TRBV19 and J is TRBJ1-3, with D possibly matching TRBD1 (5 bases). Per germline, CDR1 LNHDA and CDR2 SQIVND (reference sequence). V was pared by 0 bases and J by 9 bases, with 18 bases between. The length of the CDR3 is 16 residues. Here the CDR3 DNA reads TGTGCCAGTAGTATAGATCGCGTGGCAGGGCATACCACCATATATTTT. Its translation: CASSIDRVAGHTTIYF.

J is TRBJ1-3 and V is TRBV6-5; 7 bases line up with TRBD1. Trimming took 6 bases from V and 2 from J; bases not matched to a gene: 4. There are 14 residues in the CDR3. Germline V gene lookup returns CDR1 MNHEY and CDR2 SVGAGI. In DNA, the CDR3 is TGTGCCAGCAGCCCCAGGGGGGCTGGAAACACCATATATTTT. As protein: CASSPRGAGNTIYF.

This clone was seen a few times. The chain joins TRBV10-1 to TRBJ2-1; 7 positions match TRBD2. This CDR3 comprises 14 residues. Germline CDR1 WNHNN, CDR2 SYGVQD (reference sequence). V shed 5 bases and J 1 base; nucleotides not matched to a gene: 2. CDR3 amino acids: CASSPAGSYNEQFF. DNA of the CDR3: TGCGCCAGCAGTCCAGCGGGATCCTACAATGAGCAGTTCTTC.

The chain combines TRBV6-5 with TRBJ2-7; TRBD2 agrees at 8 bases. V lost 0 bases, J lost 0 bases, and 4 bases stayed unmatched. The CDR3 covers 16 residues. Germline assignment: CDR1 MNHEY and CDR2 SVGAGI. CDR3 sequence (DNA): TGTGCCAGCAGTTACTCAGGCGGGGGGAGCTCCTACGAGCAGTACTTC. Amino acid sequence: CASSYSGGGSSYEQYF.

This sequence joins TRBV30 and TRBJ1-5; D is possibly TRBD1 (6 bases). The germline V gene has CDR1 GTSNPN and CDR2 SVGIG (reference sequence). V was trimmed by 7 bases and J by 2 bases, leaving 12 bases between them. This CDR3 spans 13 amino acids. CDR3 sequence (DNA): TGTGCCTCGGCCGAGGGGGGCAATCAGCCCCAGCATTTT. Residues: CASAEGGNQPQHF.

This chain connects TRBV28 to TRBJ1-4; D unclear. V gave up 0 bases and J gave up 2 bases, with 13 bases separating them. There are 17 residues in the CDR3. The germline CDR1 and CDR2 sequences are MDHEN and SYDVKM. The CDR3 region has the DNA TGTGCCAGCAGTTTATGGGGCGGGGTCCCGACTAATGAAAAACTGTTTTTT. Amino acids: CASSLWGGVPTNEKLFF. Full variable domain (outside the CDR3, taken from reference TRBV28 and TRBJ1-4): DVKVTQSSRYLVKRTGEKVFLECVQDMDHENMFWYRQDPGLGLRLIYFSYDVKMKEKGDIPEGYSVSREKKERFSLILESASTNQTSMYLCASSLWGGVPTNEKLFFGSGTQLSVL.

The V call is TRBV7-3, the J call TRBJ2-1, with 8 bases lining up with TRBD1. The CDR3 contains 16 residues. The V and J ends lost 4 bases and 5 bases, in that order; junction bases with no gene match: 10. Germline V gene lookup returns CDR1 SGHTA and CDR2 FQGTGA. The CDR3 sequence: CASSSGTGRVNNEQFF. CDR3 DNA: TGTGCCAGCAGCTCCGGGACAGGACGGGTTAACAATGAGCAGTTCTTC.

The V gene is TRBV28, the J gene TRBJ1-4; the D gene is possibly TRBD1 (5 bases). Germline lookup yields CDR1 MDHEN and CDR2 SYDVKM. V was cut by 2 bases and J by 2 bases, with 9 bases left in between. The CDR3 sequence is 15 residues long. CDR3 loop: CASSLPWGTNEKLFF. In DNA, the CDR3 is TGTGCCAGCAGTTTACCCTGGGGCACTAATGAAAAACTGTTTTTT.

The chain recombines TRBV4-2 with TRBJ2-2, with 7 positions matching TRBD2. V gave up 4 bases and J gave up 6 bases; unmatched junction bases: 8. Germline V gene data show CDR1 as LGHNA and CDR2 as YNFKEQ. The CDR3 contains 15 residues. The DNA of the CDR3 is TGTGCCAGCAGCCCGACTAGCCCCATCCCCGGGGAGCTGTTTTTT. Its translation is CASSPTSPIPGELFF.

The rearrangement uses TRBV11-2 and TRBJ1-5; a weak D match, TRBD1 (6 bases). The CDR3 covers 14 residues. CDR1 is SGHAT, CDR2 FQNNGV, per germline. V gave up 1 base and J gave up 6 bases, with 10 bases separating them. For the CDR3, the DNA is TGTGCCAGCAGCTTAGGAGGGGGTAGTCAGCCCCAGCATTTT. Translation gives CASSLGGGSQPQHF.

The rearrangement joins TRBV29-1 to TRBJ2-2; weak D call: TRBD1 (5 bases). From germline, CDR1 is SQVTM and CDR2 ANQGSEA. The CDR3 spans 13 residues. V lost 5 bases to trimming and J lost 2 bases, with 9 bases between them. The CDR3 spells CSVLRTNTGELFF. As DNA, the CDR3 is TGCAGCGTTCTGCGGACAAACACCGGGGAGCTGTTTTTT.

V and J are TRBV2 and TRBJ1-1; D is undetermined. The germline CDR1 and CDR2 sequences are SNHLY and FYNNEI. The V and J ends lost 4 bases and 7 bases respectively, with 7 bases between them. This CDR3 has 11 residues. The CDR3 loop reads CASSVFDEAFF. CDR3 coding DNA: TGTGCCAGCAGTGTTTTCGATGAAGCTTTCTTT.

The V and J genes are TRBV7-9 and TRBJ2-7, with 12 bases aligning to TRBD1. With V trimmed by 6 bases and J by 9 bases, 12 bases remained unmatched. From germline, CDR1 is SEHNR and CDR2 FQNEAQ (reference sequence). This CDR3 spans 15 amino acids. CDR3 DNA: TGTGCCAGCAGGGCCGGGACAGGGGGCATTATAGGGCAGTACTTC. This encodes CASRAGTGGIIGQYF.

The chain is built from TRBV7-6 and TRBJ2-1; 7 bases fit TRBD2. The V segment lost 7 bases and the J segment 9 bases; nucleotides outside the gene matches: 9. The germline CDR1 and CDR2 sequences are SGHVS and FNYEAQ. The CDR3 consists of 13 residues. The CDR3 loop is CASTWVASGEQFF. CDR3 in DNA: TGTGCCAGCACCTGGGTCGCTAGCGGTGAGCAGTTCTTC.